This T cell receptor beta chain comes out of a study of blood T cell repertoires in COVID-19 (dated by TCRdb to about 2020). In the study overall: The collaborator samples originated in the United States, Italy and Spain and spanned the acute and convalescent phases of COVID-19. The samples were drawn from two sources: the first 160 participants of the ongoing ImmuneRACE study, and 1,200 or so subjects contributed by 6 global collaborators. HLA class I and class II types, where available, came from metadata supplied by the sample provider rather than from assay-based typing. The material from the prospective study consisted of cDNA or gDNA derived from T cells, B-cell-depleted T cells, or PBMCs. Sample metadata almost always included a de-identified subject ID, COVID-19 status, age in years and sex. The repertoires were made available in a free public database intended to serve as a resource for research on the immune response to SARS-CoV-2. Subjects who had been exposed to COVID-19, were actively infected with it, or had recovered from it provided the deeply sampled blood TCRbeta repertoires that made up the dataset.

The research as a whole found: Clinical and demographic metadata were provided uncurated, with the amount varying by source and participant.

In regard to this clone: The target of this receptor is not known. Base qualities are missing; no much larger clone stands one base away.

TCRbeta CDR3 regions were amplified from genomic DNA by means of the immunoSEQ Assay, a bias-controlled multiplex PCR. The study's processing was this. Within the assay, amplification of reference gene primers was used to estimate how many nucleated cells each sample contained. Sequence reads were collapsed and filtered to measure the absolute abundance of every unique TCRbeta CDR3 rearrangement. Productive Simpson clonality was computed per sample as the square root of Simpson's diversity index over productive rearrangements. TCRdb holds this immuneACCESS table with in-frame rearrangements only. Some clones are missing; in checked studies, unresolved V genes explain under half, and the rest has no known cause. D and trimming were read from the DNA, whereas the V and J calls and clone size are those reported in that table. For this sample the table gives about 140,000 clones, of which 82% were detected only once. The ten largest make up about 4.3% of the sample.

Collaborating institutions collected whole blood in K2EDTA tubes following their own protocols. For TCRbeta analysis, collaborators shipped samples in one of three forms: frozen whole blood, isolated PBMCs, or DNA extracted from either of those sample types. This receptor was obtained from a woman older than 75 with acute or convalescent COVID-19. The sample consisted of peripheral blood.

CDR3 protein: CASSPRGGAETQYF. The base sequence is TGTGCCAGCAGCCCTAGGGGCGGGGCAGAGACCCAGTACTTC. The V gene is TRBV11-3 and the J gene is TRBJ2-5; the D gene is perhaps TRBD2, on 6 matching bases. The CDR3 runs 14 amino acids, cysteine and phenylalanine included. Left in the record is the CDR3 DNA by itself, 42 bases read in frame from the first base. V gives up 5 bases and J gives up 4 bases, and the segment between their germline ends measures 14 bases. From a lookup of the germline V gene, CDR1 and CDR2 are SGHNT and YENEEA. Reference TRBV11-3 and TRBJ2-5 genes cover what lies past the CDR3, so the full variable domain is EAGVVQSPRYKIIEKKQPVAFWCNPISGHNTLYWYLQNLGQGPELLIRYENEEAVDDSQLPKDRFSAERLKGVDSTLKIQPAELGDSAVYLCASSPRGGAETQYFGPGTRLLVL.